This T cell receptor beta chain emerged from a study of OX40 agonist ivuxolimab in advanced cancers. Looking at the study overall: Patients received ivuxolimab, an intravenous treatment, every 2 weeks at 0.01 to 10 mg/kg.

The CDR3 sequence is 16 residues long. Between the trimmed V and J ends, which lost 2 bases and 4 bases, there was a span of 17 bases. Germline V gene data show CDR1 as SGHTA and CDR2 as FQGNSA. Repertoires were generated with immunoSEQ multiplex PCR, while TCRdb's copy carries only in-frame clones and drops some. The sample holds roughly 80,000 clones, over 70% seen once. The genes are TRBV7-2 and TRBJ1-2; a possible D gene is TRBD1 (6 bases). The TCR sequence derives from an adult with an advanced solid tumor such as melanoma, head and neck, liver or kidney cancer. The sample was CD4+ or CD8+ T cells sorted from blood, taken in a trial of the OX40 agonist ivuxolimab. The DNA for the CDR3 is TGTGCCAGCAGCTTAAGGGCCTCACAGGGAAGCTATGGCTACACCTTC. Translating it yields CASSLRASQGSYGYTF.